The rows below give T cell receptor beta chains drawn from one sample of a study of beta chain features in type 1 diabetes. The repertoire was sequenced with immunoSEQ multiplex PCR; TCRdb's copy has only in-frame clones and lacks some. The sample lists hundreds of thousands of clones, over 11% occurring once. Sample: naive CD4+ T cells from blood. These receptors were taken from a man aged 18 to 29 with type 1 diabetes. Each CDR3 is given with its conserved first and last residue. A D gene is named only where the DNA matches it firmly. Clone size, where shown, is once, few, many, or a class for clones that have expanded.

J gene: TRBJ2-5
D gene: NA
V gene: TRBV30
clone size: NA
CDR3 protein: CAWSTGLETQYF
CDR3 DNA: TGTGCCTGGAGCACAGGGTTGGAGACCCAGTACTTC

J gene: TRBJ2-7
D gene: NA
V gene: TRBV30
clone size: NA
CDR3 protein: CAWSVRAPGEQYF
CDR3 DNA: TGTGCCTGGAGTGTACGGGCGCCCGGCGAGCAGTACTTC

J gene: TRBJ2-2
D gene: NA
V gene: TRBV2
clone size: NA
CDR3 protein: CARMLGGGTGELFF
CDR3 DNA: TGTGCCAGGATGTTAGGGGGTGGCACCGGGGAGCTGTTTTTT

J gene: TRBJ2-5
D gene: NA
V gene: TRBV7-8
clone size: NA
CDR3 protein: CASSFQGTLYQETQYF
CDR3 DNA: TGTGCCAGCAGCTTCCAGGGGACCCTGTACCAAGAGACCCAGTACTTC

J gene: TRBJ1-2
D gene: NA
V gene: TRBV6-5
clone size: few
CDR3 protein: CASSYSISGYGYTF
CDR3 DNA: TGTGCCAGCAGTTACTCGATAAGTGGCTATGGCTACACCTTC

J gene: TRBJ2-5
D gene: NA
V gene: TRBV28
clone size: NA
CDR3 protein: CASTDGGKKTQYF
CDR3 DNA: TGTGCCAGCACCGATGGAGGGAAAAAGACCCAGTACTTC

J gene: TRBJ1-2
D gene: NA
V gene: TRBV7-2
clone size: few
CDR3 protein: CASSPFPLRAGGYTF
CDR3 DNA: TGTGCCAGCAGCCCCTTCCCCCTCAGGGCAGGTGGCTACACCTTC

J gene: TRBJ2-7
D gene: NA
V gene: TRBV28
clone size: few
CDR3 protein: CASRASRPAGSYEQYF
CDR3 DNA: TGTGCCAGCAGGGCGTCACGACCCGCTGGCTCCTACGAGCAGTACTTC

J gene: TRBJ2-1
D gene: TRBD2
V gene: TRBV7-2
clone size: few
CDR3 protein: CASSSGLAALIQQFF
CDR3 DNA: TGTGCCAGCAGCTCAGGACTAGCGGCCCTTATCCAGCAGTTCTTC

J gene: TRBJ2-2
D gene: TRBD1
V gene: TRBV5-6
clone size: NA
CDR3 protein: CASSLWSGGRTGELFF
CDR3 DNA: TGTGCCAGCAGCTTGTGGTCAGGGGGCCGGACCGGGGAGCTGTTTTTT

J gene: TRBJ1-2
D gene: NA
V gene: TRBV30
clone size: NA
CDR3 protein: CAWSVLRQPVGGYTF
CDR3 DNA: TGTGCCTGGAGTGTACTCAGGCAGCCGGTGGGTGGCTACACCTTC

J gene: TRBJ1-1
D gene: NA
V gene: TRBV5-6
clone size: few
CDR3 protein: CASSSPGSMNTEAFF
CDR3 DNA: TGTGCCAGCAGCTCACCAGGCTCCATGAACACTGAAGCTTTCTTT

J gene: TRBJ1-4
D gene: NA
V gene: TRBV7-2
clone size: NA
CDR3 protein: CASSIDRINEKLFF
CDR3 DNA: TGTGCCAGCAGCATTGACAGGATAAATGAAAAACTGTTTTTT

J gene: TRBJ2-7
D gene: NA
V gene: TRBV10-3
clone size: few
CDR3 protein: CAISGSDQAEQYF
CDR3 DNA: TGTGCCATCAGTGGAAGCGATCAGGCCGAGCAGTACTTC

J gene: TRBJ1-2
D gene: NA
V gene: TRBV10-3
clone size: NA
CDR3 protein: CAISESEDYGYTF
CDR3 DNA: TGTGCCATCAGTGAATCGGAGGACTATGGCTACACCTTC

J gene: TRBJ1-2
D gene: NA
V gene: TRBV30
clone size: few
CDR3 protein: CAWSVIGGSGYTF
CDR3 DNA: TGTGCCTGGAGTGTTATAGGGGGAAGTGGCTACACCTTC

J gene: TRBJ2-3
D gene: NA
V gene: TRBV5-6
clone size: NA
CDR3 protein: CASSPGGSTDTQYF
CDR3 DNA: TGTGCCAGCAGCCCTGGCGGGAGCACAGATACGCAGTATTTT

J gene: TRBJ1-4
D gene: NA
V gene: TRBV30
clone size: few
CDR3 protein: CAWSVGGKLFF
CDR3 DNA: TGTGCCTGGAGTGTTGGAGGAAAACTGTTTTTT

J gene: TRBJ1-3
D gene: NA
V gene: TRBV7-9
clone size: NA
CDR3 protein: CAAGVNSGNTIYF
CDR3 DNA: TGTGCCGCGGGGGTAAACTCTGGAAACACCATATATTTT

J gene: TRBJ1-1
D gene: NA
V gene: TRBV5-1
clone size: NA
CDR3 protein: CASSPDPRGGSEAFF
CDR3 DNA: TGCGCCAGCAGCCCAGACCCCCGGGGCGGGAGTGAAGCTTTCTTT

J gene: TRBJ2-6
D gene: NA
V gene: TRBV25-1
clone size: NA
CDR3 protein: CASSAQGRVSGANVLTF
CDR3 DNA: TGTGCCAGCAGTGCTCAAGGAAGGGTCTCTGGGGCCAACGTCCTGACTTTC

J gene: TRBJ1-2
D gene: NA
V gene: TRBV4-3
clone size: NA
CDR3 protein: CASSQEKGRVRFRYGYTF
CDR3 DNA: TGCGCCAGCAGCCAAGAAAAGGGCAGGGTGCGGTTTAGGTATGGCTACACCTTC

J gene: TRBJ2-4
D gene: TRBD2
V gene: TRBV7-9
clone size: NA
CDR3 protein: CASSLGREGTKNIQYF
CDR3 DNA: TGTGCCAGCAGCTTAGGGCGGGAGGGCACCAAAAACATTCAGTACTTC

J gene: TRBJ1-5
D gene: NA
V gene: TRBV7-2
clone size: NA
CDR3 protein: CASSLAGANRNQPQHF
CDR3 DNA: TGTGCCAGCAGCTTAGCGGGGGCAAACCGAAATCAGCCCCAGCATTTT

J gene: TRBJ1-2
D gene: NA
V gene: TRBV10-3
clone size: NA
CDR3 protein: CAISEPRLGRHYGYTF
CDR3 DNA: TGTGCCATCAGTGAGCCCCGTTTGGGACGGCACTATGGCTACACCTTC

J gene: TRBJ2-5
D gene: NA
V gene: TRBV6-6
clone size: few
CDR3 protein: CASRPRDVSGTQYF
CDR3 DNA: TGTGCCAGCAGACCCCGGGACGTAAGTGGGACCCAGTACTTC

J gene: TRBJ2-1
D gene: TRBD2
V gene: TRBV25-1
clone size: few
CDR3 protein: CATSVIGGLAATPPEQFF
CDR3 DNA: TGTGCCACCTCAGTGATCGGAGGACTAGCGGCTACTCCACCCGAGCAGTTCTTC

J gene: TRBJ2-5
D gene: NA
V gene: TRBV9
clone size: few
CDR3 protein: CASSVGPGYQETQYF
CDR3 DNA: TGTGCCAGCAGCGTAGGACCGGGTTACCAAGAGACCCAGTACTTC

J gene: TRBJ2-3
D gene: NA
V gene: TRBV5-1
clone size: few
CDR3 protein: CASSRGTTRADTQYF
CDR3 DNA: TGCGCCAGCAGCCGAGGGACCACGCGGGCAGATACGCAGTATTTT

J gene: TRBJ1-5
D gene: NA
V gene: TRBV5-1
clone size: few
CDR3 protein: CASSLETSGTNQPQHF
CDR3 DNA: TGCGCCAGCAGCTTGGAGACGTCCGGGACGAATCAGCCCCAGCATTTT

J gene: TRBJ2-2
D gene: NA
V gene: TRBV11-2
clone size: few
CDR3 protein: CASSLRGSPNTGELFF
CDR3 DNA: TGTGCCAGCAGCTTAAGGGGGAGTCCGAACACCGGGGAGCTGTTTTTT

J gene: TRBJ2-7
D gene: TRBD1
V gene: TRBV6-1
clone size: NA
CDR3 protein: CASTQGQTYEQYF
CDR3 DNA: TGTGCCAGCACCCAGGGACAGACCTACGAGCAGTACTTC

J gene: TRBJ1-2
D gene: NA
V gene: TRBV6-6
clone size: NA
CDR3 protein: CASSYSGGGVNGYTF
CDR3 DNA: TGTGCCAGCAGTTACTCCGGGGGGGGAGTTAATGGCTACACCTTC

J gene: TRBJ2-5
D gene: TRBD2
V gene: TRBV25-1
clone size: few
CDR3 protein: CASSSMTGGQETQYF
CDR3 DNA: TGTGCCAGCAGCTCTATGACGGGGGGGCAAGAGACCCAGTACTTC

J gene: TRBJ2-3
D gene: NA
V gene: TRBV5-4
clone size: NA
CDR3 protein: CASSLGPTDTQYF
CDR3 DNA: TGTGCCAGCAGCTTGGGTCCCACAGATACGCAGTATTTT

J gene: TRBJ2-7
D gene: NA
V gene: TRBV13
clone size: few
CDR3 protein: CASSQRRGYEQYF
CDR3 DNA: TGTGCCAGCAGCCAACGTCGGGGTTACGAGCAGTACTTC

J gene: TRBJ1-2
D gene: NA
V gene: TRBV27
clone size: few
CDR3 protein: CASSNSVTNYGYTF
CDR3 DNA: TGTGCCAGCAGTAACAGTGTCACCAACTATGGCTACACCTTC

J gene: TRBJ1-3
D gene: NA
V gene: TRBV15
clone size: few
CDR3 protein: CATSSRRDSTNSGNTIYF
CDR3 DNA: TGTGCCACCAGCAGTCGCCGGGACTCTACCAACTCTGGAAACACCATATATTTT

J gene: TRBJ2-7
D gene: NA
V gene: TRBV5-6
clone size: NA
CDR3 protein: CASSLAGFGSYEQYF
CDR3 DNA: TGTGCCAGCAGCTTGGCCGGGTTTGGGTCCTACGAGCAGTACTTC

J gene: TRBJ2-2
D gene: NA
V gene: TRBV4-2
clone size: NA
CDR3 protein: CASSPKVPPGELFF
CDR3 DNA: TGTGCCAGCAGCCCCAAGGTTCCACCCGGGGAGCTGTTTTTT